These 11 T cell receptor beta chains were sequenced from one sample in a study of response to subunit inactivated influenza vaccine. TCRdb re-called the RT-PCR reads with MiXCR, one entry per CDR3 protein. The sample has hundreds of thousands of distinct CDR3 sequences; approximately 15% are singletons. Specimen: CD4+ T cells sorted from PBMCs, collected about 23 months after vaccination. These receptors originate from a man aged 45 to 75 who received an inactivated influenza vaccine.

V and J are TRBV12-3 or TRBV12-4 and TRBJ1-2; possibly TRBD1 for D (5 bases). This CDR3 is 14 amino acids long. Trimming left V 3 bases short and J 0 bases short, with 8 bases between. CDR3 DNA sequence: TGTGCCAGCAGTTTCCAGGGAACTAACTATGGCTACACCTTC. It codes for CASSFQGTNYGYTF.

The chain has TRBV27 and TRBJ1-1, with TRBD1 matching over 10 bases. With 6 bases clipped from V and 4 bases from J, the junction kept 11 bases outside the gene matches. CDR3 length: 16 residues. The germline V gene encodes CDR1 MNHEY and CDR2 SMNVEV (reference sequence). The CDR3: CASRSGSRDRGTEAFF. CDR3 DNA sequence: TGTGCCAGCAGAAGCGGAAGCCGGGACAGGGGCACTGAAGCTTTCTTT.

This clonotype was recorded a few times. The V and J genes are TRBV5-8 and TRBJ1-4; no reliable D call. The V gene lost 3 bases and the J gene lost 12 bases, with 12 bases spanning the gap. CDR1 and CDR2 from the germline V gene are SGHTS and YDEGEE. This CDR3 has 12 residues. This chain's CDR3 is CASSYQSFQLFF. The CDR3 DNA reads TGTGCCAGCAGCTACCAATCTTTTCAACTGTTTTTT.

In its sample, this clonotype was seen many times. This chain uses TRBV28 with TRBJ1-2, with D maybe TRBD1 (5 bases). The V and J ends lost 4 bases and 8 bases respectively, with 14 bases between them. Germline V gene sequence: CDR1 MDHEN, CDR2 SYDVKM. This CDR3 comprises 13 residues. The CDR3, as DNA: TGTGCCAGCAGTTCCTCTGGGGCTGGGGGCTACACCTTC. Translating gives CASSSSGAGGYTF.

This clonotype has ten or more counts. The chain uses TRBV6-2 or TRBV6-3 and TRBJ1-5; 8 positions match TRBD1. CDR3 size: 14 residues. Trimming cost V 4 bases and J 1 base; bases outside gene matches: 0. Germline loops: CDR1 MNHEY, CDR2 SVGEGT. Written as DNA, the CDR3 is TGTGCCAGCAGTTGGACAGGGAGCAATCAGCCCCAGCATTTT. It encodes CASSWTGSNQPQHF.

The chain employs TRBV10-3 and TRBJ2-2; TRBD2 is a possible D gene (5 bases). Germline-derived CDR1 and CDR2 are ENHRY and SYGVKD. CDR3 length equals 19 residues. V gave up 0 bases and J gave up 2 bases, with 19 bases separating them. CDR3 bases: TGTGCCATCAGTGAGTCGTTATCGGGGTTCGGTCTAAACACCGGGGAGCTGTTTTTT. Translating it yields CAISESLSGFGLNTGELFF.

The chain has TRBV20-1 and TRBJ2-7, with D possibly being TRBD2 (5 bases). Looked up from germline, CDR1 is DFQATT and CDR2 is SNEGSKA (reference sequence). The CDR3 runs to 15 residues. Trimming removed 0 bases at V and 3 bases at J, with 15 bases between. The CDR3 DNA reads TGCAGTGCTAGAGATTTACTGCTAGCCGTCTACGAGCAGTACTTC. This encodes CSARDLLLAVYEQYF.

The J gene is TRBJ2-7, the V gene TRBV11-2; D not resolved. The germline CDR1 and CDR2 sequences are SGHAT and FQNNGV. Trimming cost V 7 bases and J 2 bases, with 18 bases left between them. This CDR3 is built from 15 residues. For the CDR3, the DNA is TGTGCCAGCATCCTAGGGTCAGCACCTACCTACGAGCAGTACTTC. Residues: CASILGSAPTYEQYF.

This clonotype was seen a handful of times. The chain combines TRBV5-5 with TRBJ2-7, with D maybe TRBD1 (6 bases). Trimming cost V 2 bases and J 2 bases, with 11 bases left between them. This CDR3 has 14 residues. Germline lookup yields CDR1 SGHKS and CDR2 YYEKEE (reference sequence). CDR3 in amino acids: CASSFEQGPYEQYF. In nucleotides, the CDR3 is TGTGCCAGCAGCTTCGAACAGGGTCCCTACGAGCAGTACTTC.

This clonotype was detected only a few times. The V gene is TRBV6-5, the J gene TRBJ1-1, with TRBD1 identical over 7 bases. This CDR3 has 12 amino acids. Trimming cost V 5 bases and J 9 bases; bases outside gene matches: 6. CDR1 and CDR2 (germline): MNHEY, SVGAGI. DNA of the CDR3: TGTGCCAGCAGTGAGACAGGGCGGAAAGCTTTCTTT. This translates into CASSETGRKAFF.

This clonotype occurred a few times. This rearrangement joins TRBV11-2 to TRBJ1-6, with D tentatively TRBD1 (5 bases). Trimming pared 5 bases from V and 10 bases from J, leaving 18 bases between. The CDR3 has 15 residues. Germline values: CDR1 SGHAT, CDR2 FQNNGV. CDR3 region: CASSGKAGFPSPLHF. CDR3 coding DNA: TGTGCCAGCAGCGGAAAGGCAGGGTTTCCCTCACCCCTCCACTTT. The variable domain in full, completed from reference TRBV11-2 and TRBJ1-6, reads EAGVAQSPRYKIIEKRQSVAFWCNPISGHATLYWYQQILGQGPKLLIQFQNNGVVDDSQLPKDRFSAERLKGVDSTLKIQPAKLEDSAVYLCASSGKAGFPSPLHFGNGTRLTVT.